A selection of T cell receptor beta chains follows, all from one sample in a study of breast tumors, draining lymph nodes, adjacent tissues. MiXCR, applied by TCRdb to the multiplex PCR reads, yields one record per CDR3 protein. In the table there are 250,000 or so distinct CDR3 sequences, about 33% of which are singletons. Sequencing was carried out using axillary lymph node tissue. The receptor set was obtained from a female donor with breast cancer. Some clones in this sample may be carry-over from other donors' samples. Both conserved end residues are part of each CDR3. D genes are given only for firm matches. The size entry is marked missing in some rows and otherwise reads once, few, many or a size class.

CDR3 protein,CDR3 DNA,clone size,J gene,V gene,D gene
CSVEVTGMGEQFF,TGCAGCGTTGAAGTGACAGGGATGGGTGAGCAGTTCTTC,many,TRBJ2-1,TRBV29-1,TRBD1
CASSVQGSLGYEQYF,TGTGCCAGCAGCGTACAGGGTTCCCTGGGGTACGAGCAGTACTTC,many,TRBJ2-7,TRBV7-2,NA
CSAGTRGGGDTQYF,TGCAGTGCTGGCACTAGGGGAGGGGGAGATACGCAGTATTTT,NA,TRBJ2-3,TRBV20-1,NA
CASSLDEQGAYF,TGTGCCAGCAGCTTAGACGAACAGGGAGCATATTTT,many,TRBJ1-3,TRBV7-9,NA
CASSWALAGYNEQFF,TGTGCCAGCAGTTGGGCACTAGCGGGGTACAATGAGCAGTTCTTC,NA,TRBJ2-1,TRBV12-3/TRBV12-4,TRBD2
CASSEDRGFLYEQYF,TGTGCCAGCAGCGAAGACAGGGGCTTTCTCTACGAGCAGTACTTC,many,TRBJ2-7,TRBV5-4,TRBD1
CAISEGTEDTQYF,TGTGCCATCAGTGAAGGGACGGAAGATACGCAGTATTTT,many,TRBJ2-3,TRBV10-3,NA
CAGGSSYEQYF,TGTGCCGGAGGGAGCTCCTACGAGCAGTACTTC,few,TRBJ2-7,TRBV28,NA
CSARDRGGSYNSPLHF,TGCAGTGCTAGGGACAGGGGAGGTTCCTATAATTCACCCCTCCACTTT,NA,TRBJ1-6,TRBV20-1,TRBD1
CATSTGLVGGLFTDTLYF,TGTGCCACCAGCACCGGACTAGTGGGAGGGTTGTTCACAGATACGCTGTATTTT,NA,TRBJ2-3,TRBV15,TRBD2